The T cell receptor beta chain under discussion was sequenced for a study of graft-versus-host responses after intestinal transplantation. Sequenced by immunoSEQ multiplex PCR; TCRdb stores in-frame clones only, minus some. Seen here are tens of thousands of clones, roughly 90% observed once, and the top ten hold roughly 0.62%. Comment on this clone: Its specificity is unknown.

Germline CDR1 is KGHSH and CDR2 is LQKENI. V dropped 3 bases and J dropped 4; count of bases not matched to a gene: 3. This CDR3 comprises 14 residues. This TCR was sampled from a human donor who was the organ donor for an intestinal transplant. The rearrangement joins TRBV18 to TRBJ1-5; the match to TRBD1 covers 7 bases. The source was unstimulated CD4+ T cells sorted from spleen or lymph node cells, collected before transplant. CDR3 loop: CASSPMGQNQPQHF. Here the CDR3 DNA reads TGTGCCAGCTCACCCATGGGACAGAATCAGCCCCAGCATTTT. The whole variable domain, remainder taken from reference TRBV18 and TRBJ1-5, is NAGVMQNPRHLVRRRGQEARLRCSPMKGHSHVYWYRQLPEEGLKFMVYLQKENIIDESGMPKERFSAEFPKEGPSILRIQQVVRGDSAAYFCASSPMGQNQPQHFGDGTRLSIL.